This T cell receptor beta chain was documented in a study of T-cell reconstitution after alpha-beta-depleted transplantation in children. Study-wide results and caveats: High day-60 TCRbeta diversity in some patients came from surviving recipient T cells and thymic progenitors. Several hundred expanded graft clones reportedly supplied alpha-beta T cells about two months after transplant. T-cell counts and diversity were attributed mostly to newly produced T cells one year after transplant.

The CDR3 has 13 residues. CDR1 is MGHDK, CDR2 SYGVNS, per germline. Trimming stripped 1 base from V and 6 bases from J, with 10 bases between. It was with unique molecular identifiers that the TCRbeta library was prepared. In TCRdb, the PCR reads were re-called with MiXCR into one record per CDR3 protein. The sample contains just over 950,000 distinct CDR3 sequences, about 29% of which appear only once. This clonotype was counted a few times. What it recognizes is unknown. The chain carries TRBV25-1 and TRBJ2-7; D is ambiguous. Here the sequenced sample was PBMCs, mostly from graft donor cells, taken 360 days after TCRalphabeta/CD19-depleted stem cell transplant. The sequence was obtained from a boy younger than two who had a stem cell transplant for SCID, so the T cells may come from the graft donor. CDR3 region: CASSEFIGSEQYF. The CDR3 nucleotides read TGTGCCAGCAGTGAATTTATTGGGTCCGAGCAGTACTTC.